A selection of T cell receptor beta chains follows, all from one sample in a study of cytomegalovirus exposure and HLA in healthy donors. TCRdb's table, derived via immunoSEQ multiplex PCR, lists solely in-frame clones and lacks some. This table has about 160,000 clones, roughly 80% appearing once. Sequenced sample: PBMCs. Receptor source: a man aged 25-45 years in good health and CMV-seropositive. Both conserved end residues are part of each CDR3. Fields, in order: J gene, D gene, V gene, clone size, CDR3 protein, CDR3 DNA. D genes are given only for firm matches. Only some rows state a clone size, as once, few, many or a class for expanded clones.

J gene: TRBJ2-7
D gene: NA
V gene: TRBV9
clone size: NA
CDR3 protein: CASSTRDTWPYEQYF
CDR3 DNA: TGTGCCAGCAGCACCCGGGACACCTGGCCCTACGAGCAGTACTTC

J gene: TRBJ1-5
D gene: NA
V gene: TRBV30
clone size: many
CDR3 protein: CAWSDRDGQPQHF
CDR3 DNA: TGTGCCTGGAGTGACAGGGATGGTCAGCCCCAGCATTTT

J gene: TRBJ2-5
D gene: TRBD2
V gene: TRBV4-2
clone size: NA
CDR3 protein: CASSQTLAGVMRGETQYF
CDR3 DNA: TGTGCCAGCAGCCAAACCCTAGCGGGGGTAATGAGGGGAGAGACCCAGTACTTC

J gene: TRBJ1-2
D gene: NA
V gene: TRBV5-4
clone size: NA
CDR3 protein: CASSEMSYGYTF
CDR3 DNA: TGTGCCAGCAGCGAAATGAGCTATGGCTACACCTTC

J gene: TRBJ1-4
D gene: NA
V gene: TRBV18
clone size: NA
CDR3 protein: CASSPTEALEKLFF
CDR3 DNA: TGTGCCAGCTCACCGACAGAGGCTCTTGAAAAACTGTTTTTT

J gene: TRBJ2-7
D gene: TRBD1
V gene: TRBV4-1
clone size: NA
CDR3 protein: CASSLNRDRDYEQYF
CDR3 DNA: TGCGCCAGCAGCCTCAACCGGGACAGGGACTACGAGCAGTACTTC

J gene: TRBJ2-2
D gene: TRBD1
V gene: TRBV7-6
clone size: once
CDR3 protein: CASSSRGLGGELFF
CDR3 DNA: TGTGCCAGCAGCTCCAGGGGGCTGGGCGGGGAGCTGTTTTTT

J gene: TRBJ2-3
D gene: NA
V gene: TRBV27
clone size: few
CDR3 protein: CASSREGSTDTQYF
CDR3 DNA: TGTGCCAGCAGCCGGGAAGGGAGCACAGATACGCAGTATTTT

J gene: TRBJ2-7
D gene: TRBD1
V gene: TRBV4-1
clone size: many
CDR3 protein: CASSLGQGAGEQYF
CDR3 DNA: TGCGCCAGCAGCCTGGGACAGGGGGCTGGCGAGCAGTACTTC

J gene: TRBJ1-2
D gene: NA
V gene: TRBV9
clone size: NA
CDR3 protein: CASSVDQKDYGYTF
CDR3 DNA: TGTGCCAGCAGCGTAGATCAGAAAGACTATGGCTACACCTTC

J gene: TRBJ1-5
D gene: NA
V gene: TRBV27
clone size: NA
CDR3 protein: CASSLVSGYNQPQHF
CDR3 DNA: TGTGCCAGCAGTTTAGTGTCAGGGTACAATCAGCCCCAGCATTTT

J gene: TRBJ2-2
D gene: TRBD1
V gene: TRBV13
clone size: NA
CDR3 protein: CASSGGTGGATGELFF
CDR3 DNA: TGTGCCAGCAGCGGGGGGACAGGGGGAGCCACCGGGGAGCTGTTTTTT

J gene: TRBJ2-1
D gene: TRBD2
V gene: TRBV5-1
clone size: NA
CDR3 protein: CASSLVRQGLAGMNEQFF
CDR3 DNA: TGCGCCAGCAGCTTGGTTCGGCAGGGGTTAGCGGGGATGAATGAGCAGTTCTTC

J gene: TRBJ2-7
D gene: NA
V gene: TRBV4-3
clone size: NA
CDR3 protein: CASSQGSWTAASYEQYF
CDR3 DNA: TGCGCCAGCAGCCAAGGGTCCTGGACAGCCGCTTCCTACGAGCAGTACTTC

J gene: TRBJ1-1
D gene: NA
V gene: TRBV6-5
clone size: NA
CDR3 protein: CASSRGVGTEAFF
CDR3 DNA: TGTGCCAGTTCACGGGGGGTGGGCACTGAAGCTTTCTTT

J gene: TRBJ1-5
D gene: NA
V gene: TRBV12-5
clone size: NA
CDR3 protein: CASGAQTIRNQPQHF
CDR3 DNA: TGTGCTAGTGGTGCCCAGACAATTAGAAATCAGCCCCAGCATTTT

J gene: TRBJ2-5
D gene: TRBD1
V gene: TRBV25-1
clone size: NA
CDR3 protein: CASAPQGLETQYF
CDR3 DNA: TGTGCCAGCGCGCCACAGGGGTTGGAGACCCAGTACTTC

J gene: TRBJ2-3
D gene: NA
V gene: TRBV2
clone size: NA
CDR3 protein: CASSEGRVTDTQYF
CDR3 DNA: TGTGCCAGCAGTGAAGGCAGGGTCACAGATACGCAGTATTTT

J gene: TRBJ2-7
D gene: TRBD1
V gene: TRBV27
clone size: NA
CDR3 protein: CASSLPGQKLVQYF
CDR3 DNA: TGTGCCAGCAGTTTACCGGGACAGAAGTTGGTGCAGTACTTC

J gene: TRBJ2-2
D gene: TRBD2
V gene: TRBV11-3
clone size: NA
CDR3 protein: CASSSQGGGNTGELFF
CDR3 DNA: TGTGCCAGCAGCTCCCAGGGCGGGGGGAACACCGGGGAGCTGTTTTTT

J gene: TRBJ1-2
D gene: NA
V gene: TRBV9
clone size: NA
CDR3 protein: CASSVALGRGRYGYTF
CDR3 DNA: TGTGCCAGCAGCGTAGCTTTAGGCAGGGGACGGTATGGCTACACCTTC

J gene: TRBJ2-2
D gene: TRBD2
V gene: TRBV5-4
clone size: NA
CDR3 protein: CASTGTSGGAGELFF
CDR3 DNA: TGTGCCAGCACCGGGACTAGCGGGGGGGCCGGGGAGCTGTTTTTT

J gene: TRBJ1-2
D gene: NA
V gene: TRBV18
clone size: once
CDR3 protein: CASSPDGAYGYTF
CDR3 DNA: TGTGCCAGCTCACCCGACGGAGCCTATGGCTACACCTTC

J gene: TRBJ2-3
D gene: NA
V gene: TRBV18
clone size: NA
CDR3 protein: CASSPRWVGQPTLTDTQYF
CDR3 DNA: TGTGCCAGCTCACCACGGTGGGTAGGACAACCAACACTCACAGATACGCAGTATTTT

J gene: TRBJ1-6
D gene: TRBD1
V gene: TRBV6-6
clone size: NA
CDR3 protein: CASSDETGLNSPLHF
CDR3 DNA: TGTGCCAGCAGTGACGAGACAGGGTTAAACTCACCCCTCCACTTT

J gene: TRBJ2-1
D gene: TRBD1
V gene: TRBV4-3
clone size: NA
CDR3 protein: CASSQDRGTGALDEQFF
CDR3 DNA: TGCGCCAGCAGCCAAGATAGGGGGACAGGGGCCTTAGATGAGCAGTTCTTC

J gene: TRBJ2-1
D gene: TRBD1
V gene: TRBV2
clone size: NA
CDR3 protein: CASSEGQGAPEQFF
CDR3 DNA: TGTGCCAGCAGTGAGGGACAGGGGGCGCCTGAGCAGTTCTTC

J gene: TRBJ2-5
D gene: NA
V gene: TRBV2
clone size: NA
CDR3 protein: CASSGYSRETQYF
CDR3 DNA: TGTGCCAGCAGTGGTTATAGCAGAGAGACCCAGTACTTC

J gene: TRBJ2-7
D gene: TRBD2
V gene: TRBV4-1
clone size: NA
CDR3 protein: CASSQGPGLQSYEQYF
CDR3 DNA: TGCGCCAGCAGCCAGGGTCCGGGACTACAATCCTACGAGCAGTACTTC

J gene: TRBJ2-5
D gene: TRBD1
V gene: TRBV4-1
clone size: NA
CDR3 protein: CASSLDRAPETQYF
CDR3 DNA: TGCGCCAGCAGCCTCGACAGGGCCCCAGAGACCCAGTACTTC

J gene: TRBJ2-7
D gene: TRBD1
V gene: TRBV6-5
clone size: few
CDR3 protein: CASGRGNEQYF
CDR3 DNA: TGTGCCAGCGGCAGGGGGAACGAGCAGTACTTC

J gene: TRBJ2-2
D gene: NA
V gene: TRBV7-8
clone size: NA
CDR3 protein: CASPGSGELFF
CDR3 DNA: TGTGCCAGCCCGGGGTCCGGGGAGCTGTTTTTT

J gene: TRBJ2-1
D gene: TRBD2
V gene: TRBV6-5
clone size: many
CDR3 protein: CASREGLAGGDEQFF
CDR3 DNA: TGTGCCAGCAGGGAGGGACTAGCGGGGGGCGATGAGCAGTTCTTC

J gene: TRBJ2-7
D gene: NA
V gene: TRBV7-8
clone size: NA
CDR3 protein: CASSFSSSYEQYF
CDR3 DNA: TGTGCCAGCAGCTTTAGCAGTTCCTACGAGCAGTACTTC

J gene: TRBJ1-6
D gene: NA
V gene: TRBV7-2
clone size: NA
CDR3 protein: CASSITGSNSPLHF
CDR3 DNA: TGTGCCAGCAGCATAACAGGGAGTAATTCACCCCTCCACTTT

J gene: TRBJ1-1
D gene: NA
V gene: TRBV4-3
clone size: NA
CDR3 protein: CASSQTRGTEAFF
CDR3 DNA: TGCGCCAGCAGCCAAACCAGGGGCACTGAAGCTTTCTTT

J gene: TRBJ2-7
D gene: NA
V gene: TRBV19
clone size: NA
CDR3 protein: CASRQGKDEQYF
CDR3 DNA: TGTGCCAGTAGACAGGGTAAGGACGAGCAGTACTTC

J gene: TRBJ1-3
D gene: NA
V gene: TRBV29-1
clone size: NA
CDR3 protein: CSVVSSGNTIYF
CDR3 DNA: TGCAGCGTTGTGAGCTCTGGAAACACCATATATTTT

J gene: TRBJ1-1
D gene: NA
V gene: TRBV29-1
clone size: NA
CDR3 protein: CSAMNTEAFF
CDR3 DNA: TGCAGCGCCATGAACACTGAAGCTTTCTTT

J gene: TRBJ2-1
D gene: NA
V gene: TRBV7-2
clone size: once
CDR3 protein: CASSLDRGKQFF
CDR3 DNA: TGTGCCAGCAGCTTAGATAGGGGTAAACAGTTCTTC

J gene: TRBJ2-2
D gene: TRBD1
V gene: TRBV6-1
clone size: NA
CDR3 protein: CASITGTGHTGELFF
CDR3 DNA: TGTGCCAGCATCACCGGGACAGGGCATACCGGGGAGCTGTTTTTT

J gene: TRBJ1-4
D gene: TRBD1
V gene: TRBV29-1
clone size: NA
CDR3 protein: CSVEQGRDGEKLFF
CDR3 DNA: TGCAGCGTGGAACAGGGGAGGGACGGTGAAAAACTGTTTTTT

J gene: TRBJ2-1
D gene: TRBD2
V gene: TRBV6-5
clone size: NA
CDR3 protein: CASSVNSGGADEQFF
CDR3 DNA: TGTGCCAGCAGCGTCAATAGCGGGGGGGCCGATGAGCAGTTCTTC

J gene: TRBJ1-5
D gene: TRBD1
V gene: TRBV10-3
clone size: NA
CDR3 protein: CAISESGTGGAQPQHF
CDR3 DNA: TGTGCCATCAGTGAGTCCGGGACAGGCGGTGCTCAGCCCCAGCATTTT

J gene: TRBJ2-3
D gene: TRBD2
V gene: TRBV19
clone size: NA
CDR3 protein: CASSIVTSGGGADTQYF
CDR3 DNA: TGTGCCAGTAGTATAGTGACTAGCGGGGGGGGCGCAGATACGCAGTATTTT

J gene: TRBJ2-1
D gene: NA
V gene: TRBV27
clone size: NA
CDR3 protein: CAVGPSYNEQFF
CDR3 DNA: TGTGCGGTTGGCCCATCCTACAATGAGCAGTTCTTC

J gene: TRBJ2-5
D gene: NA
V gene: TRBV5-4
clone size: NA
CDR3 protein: CASSLGGRSYQETQYF
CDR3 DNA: TGTGCCAGCAGCTTGGGGGGGAGGAGCTACCAAGAGACCCAGTACTTC

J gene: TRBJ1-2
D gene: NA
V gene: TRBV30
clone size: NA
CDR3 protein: CAWTREPLYGYTF
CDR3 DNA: TGTGCCTGGACGCGGGAGCCCCTTTATGGCTACACCTTC

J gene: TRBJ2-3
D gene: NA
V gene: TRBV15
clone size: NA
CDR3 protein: CATSERISTDTQYF
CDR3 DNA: TGTGCCACCTCGGAGCGGATTAGCACAGATACGCAGTATTTT

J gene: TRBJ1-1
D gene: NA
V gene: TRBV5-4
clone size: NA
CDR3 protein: CASRPTGLGEAFF
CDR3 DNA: TGTGCCAGCAGACCCACAGGGTTAGGTGAAGCTTTCTTT

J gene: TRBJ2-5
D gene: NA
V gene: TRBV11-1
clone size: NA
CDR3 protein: CASSLNSRRGQETQYF
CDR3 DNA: TGTGCCAGCAGCTTAAACTCGAGGCGGGGCCAAGAGACCCAGTACTTC

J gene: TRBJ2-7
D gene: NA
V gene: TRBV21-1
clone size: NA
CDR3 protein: CASSKVRTGSHEQYF
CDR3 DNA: TGTGCCAGCAGCAAAGTGAGGACAGGGAGCCACGAGCAGTACTTC